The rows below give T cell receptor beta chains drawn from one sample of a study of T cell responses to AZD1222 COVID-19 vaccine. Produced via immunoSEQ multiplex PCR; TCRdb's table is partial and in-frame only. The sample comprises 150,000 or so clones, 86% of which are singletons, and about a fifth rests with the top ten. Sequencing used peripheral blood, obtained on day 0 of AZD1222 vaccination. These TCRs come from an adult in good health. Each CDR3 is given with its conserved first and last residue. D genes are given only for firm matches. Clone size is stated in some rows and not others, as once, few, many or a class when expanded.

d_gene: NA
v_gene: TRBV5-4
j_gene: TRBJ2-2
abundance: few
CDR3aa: CASSLWGYTGELFF
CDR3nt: TGTGCCAGCAGCTTGTGGGGGTACACCGGGGAGCTGTTTTTT

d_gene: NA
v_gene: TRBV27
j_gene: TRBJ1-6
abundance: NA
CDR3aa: CASSSWVLSSPYNSPLHF
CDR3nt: TGTGCCAGCAGTTCCTGGGTCTTAAGCTCCCCTTATAATTCACCCCTCCACTTT

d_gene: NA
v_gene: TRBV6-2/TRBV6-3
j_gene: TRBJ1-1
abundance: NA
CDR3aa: CASSYSPTRTEAFF
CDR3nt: TGTGCCAGCAGTTACTCTCCCACTCGCACTGAAGCTTTCTTT

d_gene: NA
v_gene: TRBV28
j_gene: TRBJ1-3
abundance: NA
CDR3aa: CASSFADILRSGNTIYF
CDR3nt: TGTGCCAGCAGTTTTGCCGACATCTTGCGTTCTGGAAACACCATATATTTT

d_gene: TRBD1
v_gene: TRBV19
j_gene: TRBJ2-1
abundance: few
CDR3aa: CASSPTGGGYNEQFF
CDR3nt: TGTGCCAGTAGCCCGACAGGGGGCGGCTACAATGAGCAGTTCTTC

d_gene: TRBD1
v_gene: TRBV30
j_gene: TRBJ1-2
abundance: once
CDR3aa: CAWMQGASGYTF
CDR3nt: TGTGCCTGGATGCAGGGGGCTTCTGGCTACACCTTC

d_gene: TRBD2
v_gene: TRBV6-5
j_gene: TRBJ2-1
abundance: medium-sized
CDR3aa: CASYWTSGSYNEQFF
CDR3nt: TGTGCCAGCTATTGGACTAGTGGGTCCTACAATGAGCAGTTCTTC

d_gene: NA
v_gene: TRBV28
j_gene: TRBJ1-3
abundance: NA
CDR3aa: CASSLIVRTSGNTIYF
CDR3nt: TGTGCCAGCAGTTTGATAGTCAGGACCTCTGGAAACACCATATATTTT

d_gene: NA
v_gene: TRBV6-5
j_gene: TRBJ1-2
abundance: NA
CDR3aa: CASSYGVTGYGYTF
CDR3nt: TGTGCCAGCAGTTACGGCGTTACCGGGTATGGCTACACCTTC

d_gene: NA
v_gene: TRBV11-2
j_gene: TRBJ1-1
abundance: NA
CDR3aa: CASSLDRNTEAFF
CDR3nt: TGTGCCAGCAGCTTAGACAGGAACACTGAAGCTTTCTTT

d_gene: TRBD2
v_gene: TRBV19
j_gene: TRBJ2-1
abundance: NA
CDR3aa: CASKERGPSSYNEQFF
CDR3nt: TGTGCCAGTAAGGAGCGGGGGCCGAGCTCCTACAATGAGCAGTTCTTC

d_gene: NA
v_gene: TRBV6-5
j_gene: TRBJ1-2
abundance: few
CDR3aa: CASNGQNEGYTF
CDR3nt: TGTGCCAGCAACGGACAGAATGAGGGCTACACCTTC

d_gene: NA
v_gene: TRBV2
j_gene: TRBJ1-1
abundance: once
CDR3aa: CASSGTGYRTEAFF
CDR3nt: TGTGCCAGCAGTGGAACAGGATATCGGACTGAAGCTTTCTTT

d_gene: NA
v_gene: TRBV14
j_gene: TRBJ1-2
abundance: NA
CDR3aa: CASSTPNYGYTF
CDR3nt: TGTGCCAGCAGTACCCCTAACTATGGCTACACCTTC

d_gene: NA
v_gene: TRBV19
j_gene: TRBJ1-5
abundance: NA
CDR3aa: CASSISGRFNQPQHF
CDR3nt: TGTGCCAGTAGTATTTCCGGCAGATTCAACCAGCCCCAGCATTTT

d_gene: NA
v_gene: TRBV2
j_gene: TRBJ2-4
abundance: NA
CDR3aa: CASRWSKNIQYF
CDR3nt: TGTGCTAGCAGGTGGTCCAAAAACATTCAGTACTTC

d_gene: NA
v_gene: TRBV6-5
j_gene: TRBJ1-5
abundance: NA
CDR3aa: CASSYSEVGKDQPQHF
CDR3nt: TGTGCCAGCAGTTACTCGGAGGTAGGGAAGGATCAGCCCCAGCATTTT

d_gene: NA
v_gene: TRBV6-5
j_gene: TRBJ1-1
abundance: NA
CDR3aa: CASSRGDTEAFF
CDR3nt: TGTGCCAGCAGCCGAGGGGACACTGAAGCTTTCTTT

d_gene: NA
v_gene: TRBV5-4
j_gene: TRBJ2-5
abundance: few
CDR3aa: CASSLRVASIQETQYF
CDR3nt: TGTGCCAGCAGCTTGAGGGTAGCTTCGATCCAAGAGACCCAGTACTTC

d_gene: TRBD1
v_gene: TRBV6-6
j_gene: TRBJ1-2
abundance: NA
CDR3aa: CASSYTQGARDYGYTF
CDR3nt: TGTGCCAGCAGTTACACACAGGGGGCGCGAGACTATGGCTACACCTTC

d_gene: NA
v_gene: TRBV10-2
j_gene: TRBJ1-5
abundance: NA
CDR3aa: CASRAGPRSYSNQPQHF
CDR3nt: TGCGCCAGCAGGGCGGGGCCCCGGAGCTATAGCAATCAGCCCCAGCATTTT

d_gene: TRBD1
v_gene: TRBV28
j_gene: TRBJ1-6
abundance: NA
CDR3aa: CASSLGPGQGALHF
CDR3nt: TGTGCCAGCAGTCTCGGACCGGGCCAGGGGGCCCTCCACTTT

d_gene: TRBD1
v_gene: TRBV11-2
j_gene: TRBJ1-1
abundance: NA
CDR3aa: CASSSKTGVKETEAFF
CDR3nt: TGTGCCAGCAGCAGCAAAACAGGGGTGAAGGAGACTGAAGCTTTCTTT

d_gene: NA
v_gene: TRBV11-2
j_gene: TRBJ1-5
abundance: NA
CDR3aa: CASSSPEVKNQPQHF
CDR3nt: TGTGCCAGCAGCTCCCCGGAAGTAAAAAATCAGCCCCAGCATTTT

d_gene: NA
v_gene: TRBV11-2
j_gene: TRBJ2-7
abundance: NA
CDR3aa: CASSLVVMGLEQYF
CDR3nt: TGTGCCAGCAGCTTAGTGGTGATGGGGCTCGAGCAGTACTTC

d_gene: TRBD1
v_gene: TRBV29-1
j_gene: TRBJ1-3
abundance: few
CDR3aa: CSAARTGGSLSGNTIYF
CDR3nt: TGCAGCGCGGCAAGGACAGGGGGATCCCTCTCTGGAAACACCATATATTTT

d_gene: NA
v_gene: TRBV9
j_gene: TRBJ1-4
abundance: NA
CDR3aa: CASSVGGWNEKLFF
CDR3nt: TGTGCCAGCAGCGTAGGGGGGTGGAATGAAAAACTGTTTTTT

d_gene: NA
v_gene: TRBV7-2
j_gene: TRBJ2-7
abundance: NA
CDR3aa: CASSLALQGSYEQYF
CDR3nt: TGTGCCAGCAGCTTAGCGCTTCAGGGTAGCTACGAGCAGTACTTC

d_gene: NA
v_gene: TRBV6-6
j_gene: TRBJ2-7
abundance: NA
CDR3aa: CASSYSRDGPHYEQYF
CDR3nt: TGTGCCAGCAGTTACTCGAGGGACGGGCCTCACTACGAGCAGTACTTC

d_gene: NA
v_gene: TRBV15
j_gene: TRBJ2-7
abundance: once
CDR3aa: CATSQVLSYEQYF
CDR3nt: TGTGCCACCAGCCAGGTCCTCTCCTACGAGCAGTACTTC

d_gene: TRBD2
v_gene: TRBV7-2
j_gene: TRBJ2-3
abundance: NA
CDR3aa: CASSLGGGLGTDTQYF
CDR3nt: TGTGCCAGCAGCTTGGGGGGGGGACTTGGCACAGATACGCAGTATTTT

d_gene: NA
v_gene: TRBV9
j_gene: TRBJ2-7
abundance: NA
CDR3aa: CASSGAYEQYF
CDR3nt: TGTGCCAGCAGCGGGGCCTACGAGCAGTACTTC

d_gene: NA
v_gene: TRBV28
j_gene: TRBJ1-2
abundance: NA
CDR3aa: CASALGPMYGYTF
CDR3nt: TGTGCCAGCGCGCTCGGGCCTATGTATGGCTACACCTTC

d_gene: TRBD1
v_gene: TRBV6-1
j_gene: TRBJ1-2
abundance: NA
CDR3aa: CASSLLTGRNYGYTF
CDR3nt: TGTGCCAGCAGTCTCCTGACAGGGCGAAACTATGGCTACACCTTC

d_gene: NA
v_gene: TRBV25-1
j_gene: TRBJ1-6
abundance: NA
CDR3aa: CASTGSASSPLHF
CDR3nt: TGTGCCAGCACGGGGTCCGCTAGTTCACCCCTCCACTTT

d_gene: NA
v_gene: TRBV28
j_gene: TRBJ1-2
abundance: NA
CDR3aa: CASSPAAGYTF
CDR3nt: TGTGCCAGCTCCCCGGCCGCGGGCTACACCTTC

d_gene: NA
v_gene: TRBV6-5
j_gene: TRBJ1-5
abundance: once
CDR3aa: CASKKQRGSNQPQHF
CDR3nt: TGTGCCAGTAAGAAACAGAGGGGAAGCAATCAGCCCCAGCATTTT

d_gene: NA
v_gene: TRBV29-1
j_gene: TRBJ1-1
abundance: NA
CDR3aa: CSVALGNMNTEAFF
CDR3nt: TGCAGCGTTGCCCTCGGGAACATGAACACTGAAGCTTTCTTT

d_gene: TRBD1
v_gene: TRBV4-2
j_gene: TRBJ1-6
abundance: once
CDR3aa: CASSLSGVGRGLNYNSPLHF
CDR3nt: TGTGCCAGCAGCCTTTCTGGGGTGGGCAGGGGGCTAAACTATAATTCACCCCTCCACTTT